This section outlines one TCR beta chain sequence together with its context. Other DNA sequences in this sample translate to the same CDR3. Sequencing was performed with immunoSEQ multiplex PCR; in TCRdb, only in-frame clones are kept and a portion is missing. Of approximately 270,000 clones in the sample, around 93% were seen once. Membership in each cohort depended on participant-reported clinical history. The germline gives CDR1 MNHEY, CDR2 SMNVEV (reference sequence). V shed 2 bases and J shed 2 bases, with 7 bases lying between them. The CDR3 length is 14 residues. The data belong to a study of blood T cell repertoires in COVID-19.

This rearrangement joins TRBV27 to TRBJ1-3; D might be TRBD1 (5 bases). This clonotype originated in a human donor in a cohort exposed to, infected with or recovered from COVID-19 (not recorded which). The donor label of this sample is uncertain. The source material was PBMCs or T cells enriched from blood (not recorded which). The CDR3 nucleotides are TGTGCCAGCAGTTTACGGGGGGCTGGAAACACCATATATTTT. Its protein product is CASSLRGAGNTIYF.